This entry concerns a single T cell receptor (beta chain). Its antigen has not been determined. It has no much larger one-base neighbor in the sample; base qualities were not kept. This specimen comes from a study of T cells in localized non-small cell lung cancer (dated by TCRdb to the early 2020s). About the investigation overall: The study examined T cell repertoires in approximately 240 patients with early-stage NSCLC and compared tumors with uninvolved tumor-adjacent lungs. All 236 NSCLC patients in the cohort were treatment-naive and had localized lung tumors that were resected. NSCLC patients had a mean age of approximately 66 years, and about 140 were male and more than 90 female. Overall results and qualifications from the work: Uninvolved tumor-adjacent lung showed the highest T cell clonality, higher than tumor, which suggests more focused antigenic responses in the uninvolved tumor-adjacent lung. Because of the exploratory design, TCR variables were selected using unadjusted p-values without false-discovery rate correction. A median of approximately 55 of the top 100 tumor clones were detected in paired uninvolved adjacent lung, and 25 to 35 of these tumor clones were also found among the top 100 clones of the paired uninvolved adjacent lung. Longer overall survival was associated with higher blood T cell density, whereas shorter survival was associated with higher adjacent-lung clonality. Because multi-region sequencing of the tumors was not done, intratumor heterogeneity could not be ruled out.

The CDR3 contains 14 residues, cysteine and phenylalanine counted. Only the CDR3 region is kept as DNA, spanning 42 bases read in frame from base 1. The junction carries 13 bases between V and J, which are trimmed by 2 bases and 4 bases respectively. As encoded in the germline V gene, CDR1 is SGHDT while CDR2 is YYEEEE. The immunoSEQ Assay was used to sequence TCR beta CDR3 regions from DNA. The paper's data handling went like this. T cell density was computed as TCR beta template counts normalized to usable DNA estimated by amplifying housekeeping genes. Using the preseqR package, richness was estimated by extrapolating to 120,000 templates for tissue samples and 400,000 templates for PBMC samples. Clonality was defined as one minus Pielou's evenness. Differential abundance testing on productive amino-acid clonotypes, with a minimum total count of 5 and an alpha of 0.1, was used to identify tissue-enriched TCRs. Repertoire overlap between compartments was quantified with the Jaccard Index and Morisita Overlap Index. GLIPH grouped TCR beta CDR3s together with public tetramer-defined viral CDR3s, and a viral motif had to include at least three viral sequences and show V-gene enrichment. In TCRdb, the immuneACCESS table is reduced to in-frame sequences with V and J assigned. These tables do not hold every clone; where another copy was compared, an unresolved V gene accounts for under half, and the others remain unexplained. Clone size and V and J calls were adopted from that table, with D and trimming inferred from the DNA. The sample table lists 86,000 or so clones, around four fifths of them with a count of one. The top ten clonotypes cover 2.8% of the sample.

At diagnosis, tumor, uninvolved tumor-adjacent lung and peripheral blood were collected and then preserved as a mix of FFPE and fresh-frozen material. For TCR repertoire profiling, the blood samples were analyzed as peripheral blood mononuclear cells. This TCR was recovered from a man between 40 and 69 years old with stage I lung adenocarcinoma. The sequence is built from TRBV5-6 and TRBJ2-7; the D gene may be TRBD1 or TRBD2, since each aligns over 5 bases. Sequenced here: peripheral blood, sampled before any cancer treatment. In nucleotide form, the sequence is TGTGCCAGCAGCTTTTCAGGGACGGTGTACGAGCAGTACTTC. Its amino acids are CASSFSGTVYEQYF.